This TCR beta chain was identified during a study of human thymus T cells. Corrective heart surgery yielded the resections from which the thymus tissue came. A remark on this clone: Its matching antigen is unknown.

Broader study findings: Gene usage for V and J segments appeared biased in thymic and blood repertoires.

Sequencing used immunoSEQ multiplex PCR; TCRdb keeps in-frame clones, though not all of them. The sample holds 70,000 to 75,000 clones, 85% to 95% seen once. V lost 5 bases to trimming and J lost 4 bases, with 21 bases between them. The CDR3 extends over 17 amino acids. Germline V gene lookup returns CDR1 MDHEN and CDR2 SYDVKM. The clonotype originates from a girl under two years old with a congenital heart defect but otherwise immunologically healthy. Sequences were obtained from thymus tissue. This chain joins TRBV28 and TRBJ1-5, with D possibly being TRBD1 (6 bases). This chain's CDR3 is CASSLTLPNRDNQPQHF. The CDR3 DNA reads TGTGCCAGCAGTCTCACTCTACCTAACAGGGATAATCAGCCCCAGCATTTT. The whole variable domain, filled in from reference TRBV28 and TRBJ1-5, reads DVKVTQSSRYLVKRTGEKVFLECVQDMDHENMFWYRQDPGLGLRLIYFSYDVKMKEKGDIPEGYSVSREKKERFSLILESASTNQTSMYLCASSLTLPNRDNQPQHFGDGTRLSIL.